This T cell receptor (beta chain) was sequenced for a study of regulatory dendritic cells for organ transplantation. Sorted subsets were CFSE-labeled and cultured approximately 5 days with allogeneic dendritic cells. Measured with immunoSEQ multiplex PCR; TCRdb has only the in-frame clones, and not every one. The sample consists of approximately 12,000 clones, approximately 56% of them appearing once. Germline CDR1 reads SNHLY; CDR2 reads FYNNEI. The CDR3 totals 12 residues. Trimming cost V 2 bases and J 5 bases, with 7 bases left between them. Study conclusions and caveats: Between individuals, the alloreactive memory CD8+ T cell pool differed considerably. Mature dendritic cells appeared to drive more memory CD8+ clonal expansion than regulatory ones.

This clone has more than one count but fewer than ten. Antigen: not known. The source of this sequence is a human donor in good health. What was sequenced was naive CD8+ T cells from blood cultured with dendritic cells. The sample's subset: CD45RA+ naive T cells. The gene calls are TRBV2 and TRBJ2-7; D unresolved. The CDR3 DNA reads TGTGCCAGCAGTGAACTGGCCCACGAGCAGTACTTC. As protein: CASSELAHEQYF. Together with reference TRBV2 and TRBJ2-7, the CDR3 gives the full variable domain: EPEVTQTPSHQVTQMGQEVILRCVPISNHLYFYWYRQILGQKVEFLVSFYNNEISEKSEIFDDQFSVERPDGSNFTLKIRSTKLEDSAMYFCASSELAHEQYFGPGTRLTVT.